A single sample is the source of the 31 T cell receptor beta chains below, sequenced in a study of T cells in tumors after PD-1 blockade. TCRdb's copy holds only in-frame clones and misses some; the assay was immunoSEQ multiplex PCR. This sample has approximately 4,900 clones, with around 70% found just once. The sample in question was tumor tissue, obtained before anti-PD-1 treatment. Receptors were obtained from a human donor with cutaneous squamous cell carcinoma.

V and J are TRBV2 and TRBJ1-2; D is possibly TRBD1 (5 bases). CDR1 and CDR2 from the germline V gene are SNHLY and FYNNEI. V was trimmed by 3 bases and J by 3 bases, leaving 20 bases between them. This CDR3 has 17 residues. This chain's CDR3 is CASSEFEQVKGDYGYTF. CDR3 nucleotides: TGTGCCAGCAGTGAGTTTGAACAGGTCAAAGGGGACTATGGCTACACCTTC.

J is TRBJ2-7 and V is TRBV3-1 (or the pseudogene TRBV3-2), with 15 bases that match TRBD2. The V and J ends lost 4 bases and 6 bases, in that order; junction bases with no gene match: 4. Germline assignment: CDR1 LGHDT and CDR2 YNNKEL (reference sequence). This CDR3 is built from 15 residues. CDR3 residues: CASSRGLAGGSEQYF. CDR3 in DNA: TGTGCCAGCAGCCGCGGACTAGCGGGGGGGAGCGAGCAGTACTTC.

The CDR3 coding sequence is TGTGCCAGCAGCGCCGGGACAGATCTTGCCCGTAACACTGAAGCTTTCTTT. It codes for CASSAGTDLARNTEAFF. The V call is TRBV7-3, the J call TRBJ1-1, with 7 bases matching TRBD1. Germline CDR1 and CDR2: SGHTA and FQGTGA. J lost 2 bases, V lost 5 bases, and 14 bases had no gene match. The CDR3 is 17 residues long.

This chain uses TRBV27 with TRBJ2-1, with TRBD1 identical over 9 bases. Trimming removed 3 bases from V and 5 bases from J; junction bases left unmatched: 2. This CDR3 has 14 amino acids. From germline, CDR1 is MNHEY and CDR2 SMNVEV (reference sequence). The DNA of the CDR3 is TGTGCCAGCAGTTTTGGGACAGGGAACAATGAGCAGTTCTTC. This sequence encodes CASSFGTGNNEQFF.

In its sample, this clone ranks as medium-sized. V usage is TRBV6-5 and J usage is TRBJ2-1; no reliable D call. CDR3 size: 16 residues. Germline assignment: CDR1 MNHEY and CDR2 SVGAGI. Trimming stripped 0 bases from V and 1 base from J, with 10 bases between. CDR3 region: CASSYSWYGSYNEQFF. CDR3 sequence (DNA): TGTGCCAGCAGTTACTCCTGGTACGGGTCCTACAATGAGCAGTTCTTC.

The gene calls are TRBV5-6 and TRBJ1-2, with D unresolved. This CDR3 has 14 residues. Between the trimmed V and J ends, which lost 2 bases and 4 bases, there was a span of 12 bases. In germline, CDR1 is SGHDT, CDR2 YYEEEE. The CDR3 protein is CASSFPDPSYGYTF. The CDR3 region has the DNA TGTGCCAGCAGCTTCCCGGACCCGAGCTATGGCTACACCTTC.

The J gene is TRBJ1-3, the V gene TRBV10-3, with D unclear. The CDR3 has 13 residues. V dropped 4 bases and J dropped 2 bases, with 6 bases sitting between them. The germline CDR1 and CDR2 sequences are ENHRY and SYGVKD. For the CDR3, the DNA is TGTGCCATCAGTGCTGGGCCTGGAAACACCATATATTTT. It is translated as CAISAGPGNTIYF.

The chain recombines TRBV27 with TRBJ2-3; D may be TRBD1 (5 bases). This CDR3 spans 13 amino acids. Per germline, CDR1 MNHEY and CDR2 SMNVEV (reference sequence). V was shortened by 5 bases and J by 2 bases, with 8 bases between the two germline ends. The DNA of the CDR3 is TGTGCCAGCAGTCGACAGTACACAGATACGCAGTATTTT. Its translation: CASSRQYTDTQYF.

The rearrangement links TRBV28 to TRBJ2-7, with D unclear. CDR1 and CDR2 from the germline V gene are MDHEN and SYDVKM. V lost 4 bases and J lost 0, with 13 bases in between. The CDR3 sequence is 15 residues long. CDR3: CASSSAQFSSYEQYF. CDR3 nucleotides: TGTGCCAGCAGTTCGGCACAGTTCAGCTCCTACGAGCAGTACTTC.

This clone appeared a few times. The chain has TRBV10-2 and TRBJ1-1, with 7 bases matching TRBD1. V shed 10 bases, J shed 1 base, and the junction held 12 bases outside the gene matches. CDR1 is WSHSY, CDR2 SAAADI, per germline. The CDR3 runs 15 residues. CDR3 DNA: TGCGCCACCAGCCACCCGGCAGGGGGGAACACTGAAGCTTTCTTT. Translated: CATSHPAGGNTEAFF.

The rearrangement uses TRBV9 and TRBJ1-3; the D is unclear. CDR1 SGDLS and CDR2 YYNGEE come from the germline V gene. The CDR3 runs to 17 residues. Trimming stripped 3 bases from V and 0 bases from J, with 16 bases between. The CDR3 region is CASSASRASSSGNTIYF. As DNA, the CDR3 is TGTGCCAGCAGCGCCTCTAGGGCATCGAGCTCTGGAAACACCATATATTTT.

This clone was recorded once. This chain joins TRBV30 and TRBJ1-5; D is possibly TRBD1 (6 bases). CDR1 is GTSNPN and CDR2 is SVGIG in the germline V gene (reference sequence). Trimming shortened V by 1 base and J by 5 bases, and 12 bases separated the two germline ends. The CDR3 consists of 14 residues. The CDR3 here is CAWSALQGYQPQHF. The CDR3 DNA reads TGTGCCTGGAGTGCTTTACAGGGCTATCAGCCCCAGCATTTT.

The V call is TRBV19, the J call TRBJ1-6; tentatively, D is TRBD1 (5 bases). This CDR3 is 15 amino acids long. The V gene's germline CDR1 is LNHDA and CDR2 SQIVND (reference sequence). V lost 6 bases, J lost 9 bases, and 18 bases lay in between. The CDR3 spells CASSNTGTDTSPLHF. CDR3 bases: TGTGCCAGTAGCAATACCGGGACGGATACTTCACCCCTCCACTTT.

The rearrangement joins TRBV24-1 to TRBJ2-1; 9 nucleotides align to TRBD1. The germline V gene encodes CDR1 KGHDR and CDR2 SFDVKD. The V and J ends lost 2 bases and 14 bases, in that order; junction bases with no gene match: 3. This CDR3 has 12 residues. CDR3 sequence (DNA): TGTGCCACCAGTGATTCCGGGACAGGGAAGTTCTTC. Protein product: CATSDSGTGKFF.

The rearrangement joins TRBV12-3 or TRBV12-4 to TRBJ1-2; D is unresolved. There are 13 residues in the CDR3. V lost 1 base to trimming and J lost 8 bases, with 11 bases between them. CDR3 DNA: TGTGCCAGCAGTTTAGGGCAGGAAAAAGGCTACACCTTC. As protein: CASSLGQEKGYTF.

The chain recombines TRBV10-3 with TRBJ2-3; 13 bases match TRBD2. This CDR3 region has 16 residues. The ends lost 6 bases at V and 5 bases at J; junction bases unmatched: 8. From germline, CDR1 is ENHRY and CDR2 SYGVKD. For the CDR3, the DNA is TGTGCCATCAGGGGAAGGACTAGCGGGGGTGGAGATACGCAGTATTTT. Protein: CAIRGRTSGGGDTQYF.

The rearrangement joins TRBV25-1 to TRBJ2-7, with D hard to call. Germline V gene lookup returns CDR1 MGHDK and CDR2 SYGVNS. The CDR3 covers 14 residues. The V and J ends lost 1 base and 6 bases respectively, with 13 bases between them. The CDR3 region has the DNA TGTGCCAGCAGTGAATTGTTCGCGTTCTCCGAGCAGTACTTC. Its translation: CASSELFAFSEQYF.

This clone was counted only a few times. The chain carries TRBV7-9 and TRBJ1-2; no firm D call. The germline V gene encodes CDR1 SEHNR and CDR2 FQNEAQ (reference sequence). Trimming stripped 4 bases from V and 8 bases from J, with 8 bases between. The CDR3 covers 11 residues. The DNA for the CDR3 is TGTGCCAGCAGCTCCAAAGGGGGCTACACCTTC. Protein sequence: CASSSKGGYTF.

V and J are TRBV7-8 and TRBJ1-4, with 7 positions matching TRBD1. Germline V gene sequence: CDR1 SGHVS, CDR2 FQNEAQ. V lost 0 bases, J lost 4 bases, and 5 bases stayed unmatched. This CDR3 contains 16 residues. The CDR3 loop is CASSLAEGAYNEKLFF. CDR3 sequence (DNA): TGTGCCAGCAGCTTAGCGGAGGGGGCTTATAATGAAAAACTGTTTTTT.

This clone is medium-sized. The chain couples TRBV5-5 to TRBJ1-5; 8 bases are a match to TRBD1. V lost 4 bases to trimming and J lost 7 bases; unmatched junction nucleotides: 10. Germline V CDR1 and CDR2: SGHKS, YYEKEE (reference sequence). This CDR3 has 15 amino acids. This CDR3 is CASSAGQGVRQPQHF. CDR3 nucleotide sequence: TGTGCCAGCAGCGCCGGACAGGGAGTAAGACAGCCCCAGCATTTT.

This chain links TRBV12-3 or TRBV12-4 with TRBJ2-1; D is unclear. Trimming removed 6 bases from V and 6 bases from J, with 12 bases in between. CDR3 size: 13 residues. CDR3 protein: CASRSRGVNEQFF. The CDR3 DNA follows: TGTGCCAGCAGAAGTAGAGGCGTCAATGAGCAGTTCTTC.

This clone came up a few times. The V gene is TRBV24-1, the J gene TRBJ2-5; tentative D call: TRBD1 (6 bases). The CDR3 contains 13 residues. The germline V gene has CDR1 KGHDR and CDR2 SFDVKD. V lost 1 base and J lost 4, with 6 bases in between. CDR3 region: CATSDFRGETQYF. In DNA, the CDR3 is TGTGCCACCAGTGATTTCAGGGGAGAGACCCAGTACTTC.

This clone has just a few counts. Other DNA sequences within the sample encode an identical CDR3. The rearrangement joins TRBV19 to TRBJ2-5; tentatively, D is TRBD1 or TRBD2 (6 bases each). From germline, CDR1 is LNHDA and CDR2 SQIVND (reference sequence). The ends were cut back, 3 bases at V and 5 bases at J, with 16 bases in the middle. The CDR3 sequence is 15 residues long. CDR3: CASSIAGGPRETQYF. CDR3 DNA: TGTGCCAGTAGTATTGCCGGGGGCCCCCGGGAGACCCAGTACTTC.

This clone is judged medium-sized. The chain couples TRBV6-5 to TRBJ1-5; D perhaps matches TRBD1 (5 bases). The germline V gene has CDR1 MNHEY and CDR2 SVGAGI. Deletions cut 8 bases from V and 6 bases from J, with 11 bases between. This CDR3 region has 12 residues. The chain's CDR3 is CASWGVAQPQHF. The DNA for the CDR3 is TGTGCCAGCTGGGGGGTTGCTCAGCCCCAGCATTTT.

The chain links TRBV16 to TRBJ1-6, with D perhaps TRBD1 (5 bases). Trimming removed 4 bases at V and 2 bases at J, with 6 bases between. The CDR3 has 14 residues. In germline, CDR1 is KGHSY, CDR2 FQNENV. The CDR3 loop is CASSPGPYNSPLHF. In DNA, the CDR3 is TGTGCCAGCAGCCCGGGACCCTATAATTCACCCCTCCACTTT.

The chain combines TRBV2 with TRBJ1-5, with TRBD1 matching 7 bases. Germline V gene sequence: CDR1 SNHLY, CDR2 FYNNEI. CDR3 length: 13 residues. The ends lost 7 bases at V and 4 bases at J; junction bases unmatched: 4. Here the CDR3 reads CASIGQVNQPQHF. The CDR3 DNA reads as TGTGCCAGCATAGGACAGGTTAATCAGCCCCAGCATTTT.

The chain recombines TRBV5-4 with TRBJ2-5; D uncertain. The germline gives CDR1 SGHNT, CDR2 YYREEE (reference sequence). The CDR3 length is 16 residues. The ends were cut back, 2 bases at V and 4 bases at J, with 18 bases in the middle. The CDR3 coding sequence is TGTGCCAGCAGCTTTGGGTTCGTCAGCGACCGAGAGACCCAGTACTTC. Protein product: CASSFGFVSDRETQYF. Variable domain in full (rest from reference TRBV5-4 and TRBJ2-5): ETGVTQSPTHLIKTRGQQVTLRCSSQSGHNTVSWYQQALGQGPQFIFQYYREEENGRGNFPPRFSGLQFPNYSSELNVNALELDDSALYLCASSFGFVSDRETQYFGPGTRLLVL.

This chain links TRBV30 with TRBJ1-4; D ambiguous. The CDR3 contains 14 residues. The germline V and J ends were trimmed by 2 bases and 2 bases, with 9 bases remaining between them. Germline CDR1 GTSNPN, CDR2 SVGIG (reference sequence). CDR3 in DNA: TGTGCCTGGAGTCTGGGGAGGACTAATGAAAAACTGTTTTTT. Protein sequence: CAWSLGRTNEKLFF.

This chain uses TRBV4-1 with TRBJ2-5; possible D gene TRBD2, 6 bases. CDR3 length: 15 residues. In germline, CDR1 is MGHRA, CDR2 YSYEKL. V lost 1 base to trimming and J lost 1 base, with 10 bases between them. CDR3 protein: CASSQVRDFQETQYF. The CDR3 DNA reads TGCGCCAGCAGCCAAGTGAGGGACTTCCAAGAGACCCAGTACTTC.

The J gene is TRBJ2-7, the V gene TRBV9, with D tentatively TRBD1 or TRBD2 (5 bases each). CDR3 length: 17 residues. Looked up from germline, CDR1 is SGDLS and CDR2 is YYNGEE. Trimming removed 2 bases from V and 0 bases from J, with 18 bases in between. CDR3 DNA: TGTGCCAGCAGCGTCCGGGACCGGGCTTTGAGCTCCTACGAGCAGTACTTC. Amino acid sequence: CASSVRDRALSSYEQYF.

This clone turned up a few times. The chain employs TRBV2 and TRBJ1-2; D gene uncertain. CDR1 SNHLY and CDR2 FYNNEI come from the germline V gene. V was shortened by 6 bases and J by 8 bases, with 10 bases between the two germline ends. The CDR3 runs to 11 residues. CDR3 coding DNA: TGTGCCAGCAGGCCCGAGGGAGGCTACACCTTC. Its protein is CASRPEGGYTF.